Shown below are 32 T cell receptor beta chains from a single sample sequenced in a study of blood T cell repertoires in COVID-19. Generated by immunoSEQ multiplex PCR, the TCRdb table keeps only in-frame clones and is missing some. The table lists under 300,000 clones, around 90% of them singletons. Sample: peripheral blood. Receptor source: a woman in her 30s with acute or convalescent COVID-19.

V gene TRBV19 combines with J gene TRBJ1-2; maybe TRBD1 (6 bases). The CDR3 loop spans 15 amino acids. Deletions cut 0 bases from V and 4 bases from J, with 12 bases between. Germline V gene lookup returns CDR1 LNHDA and CDR2 SQIVND (reference sequence). This CDR3 reads CASSIDATGGYGYTF. Here the CDR3 DNA reads TGTGCCAGTAGTATAGATGCGACAGGTGGCTATGGCTACACCTTC.

The rearrangement links TRBV10-2 to TRBJ2-2; 8 bases agree with TRBD2. With 0 bases clipped from V and 2 bases from J, the junction kept 8 bases outside the gene matches. Germline CDR1 is WSHSY and CDR2 is SAAADI. CDR3 length: 18 residues. The CDR3 is CASSESSLSGINTGELFF. CDR3 DNA sequence: TGCGCCAGCAGTGAGTCTAGCCTTAGCGGGATTAACACCGGGGAGCTGTTTTTT.

This clone was seen just once. The V call is TRBV6-2 or TRBV6-3, the J call TRBJ2-7, with TRBD2 matching 10 bases. The V gene's germline CDR1 is MNHEY and CDR2 SVGEGT. V shed 2 bases and J 4 bases; nucleotides not matched to a gene: 5. The CDR3 length is 15 residues. Here the CDR3 DNA reads TGTGCCAGCAGTTACCGGGCTAGCGGGAGTTACGAGCAGTACTTC. This codes for CASSYRASGSYEQYF.

This chain joins TRBV19 and TRBJ1-1; 7 bases line up with TRBD1. Germline lookup yields CDR1 LNHDA and CDR2 SQIVND (reference sequence). The CDR3 is 16 amino acids. With 2 bases clipped from V and 4 bases from J, the junction kept 10 bases outside the gene matches. As DNA, the CDR3 is TGTGCCAGTAGTATAAGGGCTAGAAGGGGGCCCACTGAAGCTTTCTTT. Translating gives CASSIRARRGPTEAFF.

The J gene is TRBJ2-3, the V gene TRBV27; 9 bases line up with TRBD1. Germline CDR1 MNHEY, CDR2 SMNVEV (reference sequence). V lost 4 bases and J lost 5; bases outside the gene matches: 7. CDR3 length: 15 amino acids. The CDR3 DNA reads TGTGCCAGCAGTTCCATGACAGGGGGTGTAGATACGCAGTATTTT. Its protein is CASSSMTGGVDTQYF.

The chain combines TRBV7-2 with TRBJ2-1; TRBD2 aligns across 10 bases. Germline V lookup: CDR1 SGHTA, CDR2 FQGNSA. This CDR3 contains 15 residues. After removal of 5 bases from V and 0 bases from J, the junction contained 1 base not matched to a gene. The CDR3 spells CASSPSGSSYNEQFF. For the CDR3, the DNA is TGTGCCAGCAGCCCTAGCGGGAGCTCCTACAATGAGCAGTTCTTC.

The chain combines TRBV11-3 with TRBJ1-1; D is possibly TRBD1 (6 bases). This CDR3 spans 14 amino acids. Germline V gene data show CDR1 as SGHNT and CDR2 as YENEEA. V was shortened by 6 bases and J by 0 bases, with 11 bases between the two germline ends. The CDR3 loop is CASRQGAMNTEAFF. The CDR3 DNA is TGTGCCAGCAGACAGGGAGCGATGAACACTGAAGCTTTCTTT.

This rearrangement joins TRBV19 to TRBJ2-5; D is possibly TRBD2 (6 bases). Germline CDR1 is LNHDA and CDR2 is SQIVND (reference sequence). The V end was cut by 4 bases, the J end by 5 bases, with 17 bases between. The CDR3 runs to 15 residues. CDR3: CASSTGTGVTETQYF. CDR3 sequence (DNA): TGTGCCAGTAGTACTGGCACGGGAGTAACGGAGACCCAGTACTTC.

The CDR3, as DNA: TGTGCCAGCAGCTTAGGAGCACTAGCGGGAGCGTCGGATACGCAGTATTTT. It specifies CASSLGALAGASDTQYF. This chain links TRBV11-3 with TRBJ2-3, with TRBD2 matching over 11 bases. Germline V gives CDR1 SGHNT, CDR2 YENEEA. The CDR3 runs to 17 residues. V shed 1 base and J 6 bases; nucleotides not matched to a gene: 9.

There are a few counts of this clone. Written as DNA, the CDR3 is TGTGCCAGCAGTGGGCCCGGGACAGGGGGCAGTTATGGCTACACCTTC. It codes for CASSGPGTGGSYGYTF. This rearrangement joins TRBV25-1 to TRBJ1-2, with 12 bases fitting TRBD1. Germline loops: CDR1 MGHDK, CDR2 SYGVNS. With 4 bases clipped from V and 5 bases from J, the junction kept 8 bases outside the gene matches. The CDR3 has 16 residues.

The chain links TRBV4-3 to TRBJ2-3, with 16 nucleotides matching TRBD2. V lost 4 bases, J lost 5 bases, and 6 bases stayed unmatched. Germline loops: CDR1 LGHNA, CDR2 YSLEER. The CDR3 spans 17 residues. In nucleotides, the CDR3 is TGCGCCAGCAGCCCAGGGACTAGCGGGAGGGCCTTAGATACGCAGTATTTT. Amino acids: CASSPGTSGRALDTQYF.

On this clone: The sample has other DNA sequences that encode this CDR3 too. This chain connects TRBV29-1 to TRBJ2-5; D possibly corresponds to TRBD2 (7 bases). The CDR3 is 12 residues long. Germline CDR1 reads SQVTM; CDR2 reads ANQGSEA. Trimming removed 6 bases from V and 4 bases from J, with 12 bases in between. CDR3 region: CSVREGGETQYF. In DNA, the CDR3 is TGCAGCGTGAGGGAGGGGGGAGAGACCCAGTACTTC.

The rearrangement joins TRBV5-1 to TRBJ2-1; TRBD2 matches 10 bases. Per germline, CDR1 SGHRS and CDR2 YFSETQ. This CDR3 comprises 15 residues. V shed 4 bases and J 10 bases; nucleotides not matched to a gene: 11. CDR3 sequence: CASSPIGLAVKEQFF. DNA of the CDR3: TGCGCCAGCAGCCCCATTGGACTAGCGGTAAAAGAGCAGTTCTTC.

Worth noting for this clone: A junction boundary mismatches the germline segment, possibly from a read error. The V call is TRBV12-3 or TRBV12-4, the J call TRBJ2-3; 7 positions agree with TRBD1. The CDR3 has 13 amino acids. CDR3 nucleotide sequence: TGTGCCAGCAGTCCTACAGGGGCAGATATGCAGTATTTT. Its protein product is CASSPTGADMQYF.

The chain carries TRBV6-6 and TRBJ2-4; TRBD1 is a possible D gene (6 bases). The CDR3 runs to 15 residues. The ends were cut back, 3 bases at V and 4 bases at J, with 13 bases in the middle. Germline V lookup: CDR1 MNHNY, CDR2 SVGAGI (reference sequence). The CDR3 DNA sequence: TGTGCCAGCAGTTATTCCCCAGACAGGAAAAACATTCAGTACTTC. It is translated as CASSYSPDRKNIQYF.

The rearrangement joins TRBV11-2 to TRBJ2-5; D perhaps matches TRBD1 (6 bases). This CDR3 is built from 15 residues. Germline CDR1 is SGHAT and CDR2 is FQNNGV. With 1 base removed from V and 1 base from J, the gap between germline ends came to 10 bases. CDR3 sequence (DNA): TGTGCCAGCAGCTTAGGACAGGACTTCCAAGAGACCCAGTACTTC. This codes for CASSLGQDFQETQYF.

V is TRBV5-1 and J is TRBJ2-5, with 15 bases aligning to TRBD2. Germline lookup yields CDR1 SGHRS and CDR2 YFSETQ. This CDR3 has 17 residues. V lost 0 bases, J lost 5 bases, and 5 bases stayed unmatched. This chain's CDR3 is CASSLAGLAGGGETQYF. Here the CDR3 DNA reads TGCGCCAGCAGCTTGGCGGGACTAGCGGGAGGAGGGGAGACCCAGTACTTC.

The chain employs TRBV7-6 and TRBJ2-7; TRBD1 matches 9 bases. The CDR3 spans 19 residues. The junction had 25 bases not matched to a gene; V was cut back by 4 bases and J by 9 bases. Germline V CDR1 and CDR2: SGHVS, FNYEAQ. CDR3 protein: CASSSARDRVDPSGLGQYF. CDR3 bases: TGTGCCAGCAGCTCAGCCCGGGACAGGGTAGATCCTAGCGGACTCGGGCAGTACTTC.

V gene TRBV5-1 combines with J gene TRBJ1-4, with TRBD1 as a possible D gene (6 bases). Germline CDR1 reads SGHRS; CDR2 reads YFSETQ. V was pared by 1 base and J by 2 bases, with 9 bases between. The CDR3 is made up of 15 amino acids. CDR3 sequence: CASSLRGSTNEKLFF. CDR3 sequence (DNA): TGCGCCAGCAGCTTGAGGGGGTCGACTAATGAAAAACTGTTTTTT.

This chain connects TRBV29-1 to TRBJ1-2; a weak D match, TRBD1 (5 bases). The germline V gene encodes CDR1 SQVTM and CDR2 ANQGSEA. This CDR3 comprises 12 residues. The V and J ends lost 3 bases and 2 bases respectively, with 7 bases between them. The CDR3, as DNA: TGCAGCGTTGACCGGGGGAACTATGGCTACACCTTC. As protein: CSVDRGNYGYTF.

The chain couples TRBV4-3 to TRBJ2-7, with unresolved D. Per the germline V gene, CDR1 is LGHNA and CDR2 is YSLEER. V shed 0 bases and J shed 4 bases, with 10 bases lying between them. The CDR3 length is 14 residues. The CDR3 DNA reads as TGCGCCAGCAGCCAAGATAGATCCGAGTACGAGCAGTACTTC. As protein: CASSQDRSEYEQYF.

V is TRBV19 and J is TRBJ1-1; no definite D call. V gave up 4 bases and J gave up 3 bases, with 12 bases separating them. The CDR3 contains 14 residues. Germline-derived CDR1 and CDR2 are LNHDA and SQIVND (reference sequence). CDR3 bases: TGTGCCAGTAGTACTCGAATAGAGTACACTGAAGCTTTCTTT. This sequence encodes CASSTRIEYTEAFF.

The chain carries TRBV27 and TRBJ2-1; 9 nucleotides line up with TRBD2. The trim removed 1 base at V and 8 bases at J, leaving 9 bases unmatched. Germline CDR1 reads MNHEY; CDR2 reads SMNVEV (reference sequence). The CDR3 consists of 16 residues. The CDR3 DNA follows: TGTGCCAGCAGTTTATTCGGCGGGAGGGCTTCCGATGAGCAGTTCTTC. Encoded protein: CASSLFGGRASDEQFF.

The count of this clone is one. This chain connects TRBV10-3 to TRBJ2-1, with TRBD2 matching 11 bases. Germline CDR1 is ENHRY and CDR2 is SYGVKD. J gave up 4 bases and V 4 bases, and 3 bases lay outside the gene matches. The CDR3 contains 15 residues. The DNA for the CDR3 is TGTGCCATCAGTGGAGGGACTAGCGGTTACAATGAGCAGTTCTTC. This sequence encodes CAISGGTSGYNEQFF.

This clone was detected a few times. The rearrangement joins TRBV3-1 (or the pseudogene TRBV3-2) to TRBJ2-5, with 7 bases identical to TRBD1. This CDR3 has 14 residues. Per the germline V gene, CDR1 is LGHDT and CDR2 is YNNKEL (reference sequence). V was clipped by 2 bases and J by 5 bases; unmatched bases: 5. The CDR3 coding sequence is TGTGCCAGCAGCCAAAGGGGGCAGGGGGAGACCCAGTACTTC. Its protein product is CASSQRGQGETQYF.

The chain joins TRBV25-1 to TRBJ2-1, with 15 bases lining up with TRBD2. The V and J ends lost 3 bases and 6 bases, in that order; junction bases with no gene match: 9. The CDR3 has 18 amino acids. Germline CDR1 is MGHDK and CDR2 is SYGVNS. This CDR3 reads CASSDPGTSGRRVNEQFF. CDR3 in DNA: TGTGCCAGCAGTGACCCCGGGACTAGCGGGAGGAGGGTCAATGAGCAGTTCTTC.

The chain links TRBV7-9 to TRBJ2-1, with D possibly matching TRBD2 (6 bases). CDR1 is SEHNR and CDR2 is FQNEAQ in the germline V gene (reference sequence). This CDR3 spans 15 amino acids. Trimming removed 3 bases from V and 1 base from J, with 10 bases in between. The CDR3 DNA reads as TGTGCCAGCAGCTTGGAGGGACTTTCCTACAATGAGCAGTTCTTC. It yields the protein CASSLEGLSYNEQFF. Full variable domain (outside the CDR3, taken from reference TRBV7-9 and TRBJ2-1): DTGVSQNPRHKITKRGQNVTFRCDPISEHNRLYWYRQTLGQGPEFLTYFQNEAQLEKSRLLSDRFSAERPKGSFSTLEIQRTEQGDSAMYLCASSLEGLSYNEQFFGPGTRLTVL.

This rearrangement joins TRBV11-3 to TRBJ2-7, with no clear D. Germline V gene lookup returns CDR1 SGHNT and CDR2 YENEEA. The CDR3 is 14 residues long. The V end was cut by 3 bases, the J end by 5 bases, with 14 bases between. The CDR3 spells CASSLASSTHEQYF. The CDR3 region has the DNA TGTGCCAGCAGCTTGGCATCTAGTACCCACGAGCAGTACTTC.

The genes are TRBV7-7 and TRBJ2-1; TRBD2 matches at 9 bases. Germline V gives CDR1 SSHAT, CDR2 FNYEAQ (reference sequence). This CDR3 is built from 16 residues. The J segment lost 5 bases and the V segment lost 5 bases, leaving 10 bases of the junction unmatched. CDR3: CASSLIAGAGHNEQFF. CDR3 nucleotides: TGTGCCAGCAGCCTAATAGCGGGAGCAGGGCACAATGAGCAGTTCTTC.

The chain has TRBV14 and TRBJ2-5, with TRBD2 as a possible D gene (6 bases). V was pared by 4 bases and J by 0 bases, with 15 bases between. Germline V gene lookup returns CDR1 SGHDN and CDR2 FVKESK. The CDR3 spans 16 residues. The CDR3 DNA follows: TGTGCCAGCAGCCTAACCGGGACTTTATACCAAGAGACCCAGTACTTC. Amino acid sequence: CASSLTGTLYQETQYF.

This chain connects TRBV13 to TRBJ1-1; D might be TRBD1 (5 bases). CDR1 and CDR2 from the germline V gene are PRHDT and FYEKMQ (reference sequence). V shed 5 bases and J shed 1 base, with 14 bases lying between them. The CDR3 extends over 15 amino acids. CDR3 DNA sequence: TGTGCCAGCAGCGACTCCAGGGAGGGGAACACTGAAGCTTTCTTT. This gives the protein CASSDSREGNTEAFF.

This clone came up a few times. The chain has TRBV4-2 and TRBJ1-5; 7 bases map to TRBD1. The V gene end was trimmed by 1 base and the J gene end by 7 bases; junction bases not matched to a gene: 13. Germline CDR1 LGHNA, CDR2 YNFKEQ. This CDR3 is 17 amino acids long. The CDR3 bases are TGTGCCAGCAGCCAAGTCTCGGCGACAGGGCTTGGGCAGCCCCAGCATTTT. Translating gives CASSQVSATGLGQPQHF.